The entry below describes one T cell receptor (beta chain). The antigen is not known. Germline loops: CDR1 LNHNV, CDR2 YYDKDF (reference sequence). The V segment lost 3 bases and the J segment 0 bases; nucleotides outside the gene matches: 6. CDR3 size: 16 residues. These data are taken from a study of cytomegalovirus exposure and HLA in healthy donors. Study background: About 79 million unique TCRs from HLA-typed donors were held in an early data release.

Study-wide findings and caveats: A further, later analysis showed that HLA-associated TCR beta chains (compared with equally common others) were more clonally expanded. Certain sequence variants were highly shared and formed a cluster, and this cluster was likely a sequencing artifact.

The PCR contained 60 Vbeta and 13 Jbeta primers. Sequencing was performed with immunoSEQ multiplex PCR; in TCRdb, only in-frame clones are kept and a portion is missing. The table records roughly 77,000 clones, about 9.4% of them present only once. The chain joins TRBV15 to TRBJ2-3; TRBD2 matches at 7 bases. This receptor was identified in a man in his fifties or sixties in good health and CMV-seropositive. Sequencing was carried out using PBMCs. The CDR3 sequence is CATSRAGVLSTDTQYF. DNA of the CDR3: TGTGCCACCAGCAGGGCGGGGGTTCTAAGCACAGATACGCAGTATTTT.